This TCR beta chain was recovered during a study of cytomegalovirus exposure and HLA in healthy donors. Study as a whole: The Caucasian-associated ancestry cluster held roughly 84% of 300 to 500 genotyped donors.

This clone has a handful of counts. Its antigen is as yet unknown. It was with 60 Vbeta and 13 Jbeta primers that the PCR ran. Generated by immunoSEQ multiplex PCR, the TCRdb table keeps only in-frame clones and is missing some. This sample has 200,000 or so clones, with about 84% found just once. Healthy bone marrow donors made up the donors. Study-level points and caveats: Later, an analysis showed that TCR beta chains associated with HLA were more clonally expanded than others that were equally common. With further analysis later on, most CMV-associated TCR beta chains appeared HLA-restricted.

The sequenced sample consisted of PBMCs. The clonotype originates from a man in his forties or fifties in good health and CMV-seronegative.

The CDR3 region has the DNA TGTGCCAGCAGCTTACCAGGGCAGAACACTGAAGCTTTCTTT. Its translation is CASSLPGQNTEAFF. The V and J genes are TRBV5-6 and TRBJ1-1, with D possibly TRBD1 on 5 matching bases. Germline V gene lookup returns CDR1 SGHDT and CDR2 YYEEEE. Trimming shortened V by 2 bases and J by 1 base, and 9 bases separated the two germline ends. CDR3 length: 14 amino acids. Full variable domain (outside the CDR3, taken from reference TRBV5-6 and TRBJ1-1): DAGVTQSPTHLIKTRGQQVTLRCSPKSGHDTVSWYQQALGQGPQFIFQYYEEEERQRGNFPDRFSGHQFPNYSSELNVNALLLGDSALYLCASSLPGQNTEAFFGQGTRLTVV.